Shown below are 7 T cell receptor beta chains from a single sample sequenced in a study of cytomegalovirus exposure and HLA in healthy donors. PCR was performed using 60 Vbeta and 13 Jbeta primers. Produced via immunoSEQ multiplex PCR; TCRdb's table is partial and in-frame only. The table lists about 70,000 clones, roughly 85% of them singletons. The sequenced material came from PBMCs. Receptors originate from a woman under 40 in good health and CMV-seronegative.

This sequence joins TRBV28 and TRBJ1-1; possible D gene TRBD1, 5 bases. Deletions cut 4 bases from V and 3 bases from J, with 18 bases between. CDR1 MDHEN and CDR2 SYDVKM come from the germline V gene. The CDR3 has 16 amino acids. The CDR3 region has the DNA TGTGCCAGCAGTTCCCCCGCGGGGGGGGTAGACACTGAAGCTTTCTTT. The encoded protein is CASSSPAGGVDTEAFF.

By sample fraction, this clone is medium-sized (0.01 to 0.1%). V is TRBV30 and J is TRBJ2-3; 10 bases fit TRBD2. J lost 0 bases, V lost 0 bases, and 6 bases had no gene match. The CDR3 length is 17 residues. CDR1 GTSNPN and CDR2 SVGIG come from the germline V gene (reference sequence). The CDR3 loop is CAWSVLAGGGSTDTQYF. The CDR3 region has the DNA TGTGCCTGGAGTGTATTAGCGGGAGGTGGAAGCACAGATACGCAGTATTTT.

To note about this clone: An end of the junction differs from the germline gene, which may be a read error. This chain links TRBV7-9 with TRBJ2-1; a weak D match, TRBD2 (5 bases). Germline lookup yields CDR1 SEHNR and CDR2 FQNEAQ (reference sequence). The CDR3 has 12 amino acids. The CDR3 DNA reads TGTTCCAGCAGCTTAGACTACCATGAGCAGTTCTTC. Translating it yields CSSSLDYHEQFF. The full variable domain, in which reference TRBV7-9 and TRBJ2-1 provide the parts outside the CDR3, is DTGVSQNPRHKITKRGQNVTFRCDPISEHNRLYWYRQTLGQGPEFLTYFQNEAQLEKSRLLSDRFSAERPKGSFSTLEIQRTEQGDSAMYLCSSSLDYHEQFFGPGTRLTVL.

To note about this clone: One end of the junction varies from germline; a read error may be responsible. The chain combines TRBV19 with TRBJ2-2, with a possible D match to TRBD1 (5 bases). CDR1 and CDR2 (germline): LNHDA, SQIVND (reference sequence). The CDR3 contains 14 residues. For the CDR3, the DNA is TGTGCCAGTAGTCTAGACACAGGAACAGGCGGGCTGTTTTTT. This gives the protein CASSLDTGTGGLFF.

The chain uses TRBV29-1 and TRBJ2-7; TRBD2 aligns across 8 bases. With 1 base clipped from V and 6 bases from J, the junction kept 8 bases outside the gene matches. Per germline, CDR1 SQVTM and CDR2 ANQGSEA. The CDR3 has 14 amino acids. The CDR3 here is CSVEGPGTRGEQYF. The DNA for the CDR3 is TGCAGCGTTGAAGGTCCCGGGACTAGAGGCGAGCAGTACTTC.

This clone was seen a single time. The chain links TRBV28 to TRBJ2-4, with a possible D match to TRBD2 (6 bases). The ends were cut back, 2 bases at V and 7 bases at J, with 18 bases in the middle. The V gene's germline CDR1 is MDHEN and CDR2 SYDVKM. The CDR3 runs 16 residues. This CDR3 reads CASSLLRGTTGNIQYF. DNA of the CDR3: TGTGCCAGCAGTTTACTCCGCGGGACGACGGGGAACATTCAGTACTTC.

The chain recombines TRBV5-1 with TRBJ2-1; the match to TRBD2 covers 9 bases. The ends lost 2 bases at V and 10 bases at J; junction bases unmatched: 16. CDR3 length: 17 amino acids. The V gene's germline CDR1 is SGHRS and CDR2 YFSETQ. CDR3: CASSFSVAGGPAGEQFF. The DNA of the CDR3 is TGCGCCAGCAGCTTTTCGGTGGCGGGAGGGCCCGCGGGGGAGCAGTTCTTC.